These 2 T cell receptor beta chains were sequenced from one sample in a study of blood T cell repertoires in COVID-19. Some clones are missing from TCRdb's copy, which holds only in-frame ones; the method was immunoSEQ multiplex PCR. Of 150,000 to 180,000 clones listed, approximately 86% are singletons. Sequences were obtained from peripheral blood. Every receptor here comes from a man between 60 and 75 years old with COVID-19, enrolled during active disease.

DNA of the CDR3: TGTGCCAGTAGCGACCTTGGACAGGTACTTAATGAAAAACTGTTTTTT. Translated: CASSDLGQVLNEKLFF. The gene calls are TRBV19 and TRBJ1-4, with 7 bases that match TRBD1. J was trimmed by 4 bases and V by 6 bases; bases with no gene match: 11. This CDR3 is 16 amino acids long. Germline assignment: CDR1 LNHDA and CDR2 SQIVND (reference sequence).

The V gene is TRBV24-1, the J gene TRBJ1-2; 7 bases match TRBD1. The germline V gene encodes CDR1 KGHDR and CDR2 SFDVKD. The length of the CDR3 is 15 residues. Trimming at V came to 3 bases and at J to 8 bases, leaving 11 bases not matched to a gene. The CDR3 DNA is TGTGCCACCAGTGATAGTCGGACAGGTCGTGGGGGCTACACCTTC. Its translation: CATSDSRTGRGGYTF.